This TCR beta chain was identified during a study of long-term antiretroviral therapy in people with HIV. Study results and caveats: Diversity increased after ART yet remained lower than in transplant donor controls. Records did not include ART adherence, viral resistance or therapy changes.

CDR3 length equals 16 residues. With V trimmed by 4 bases and J by 0 bases, 8 bases remained unmatched. Germline V lookup: CDR1 MGHRA, CDR2 YSYEKL. Comment on this clone: Its antigen is as yet unknown.

This was the immunoSEQ v3.0 assay at survey level. Per sample, sequencing targeted roughly 35,000-50,000 T-cell genomes. The method was immunoSEQ multiplex PCR; TCRdb's version includes in-frame clones alone and lacks a portion of them. The sample shows tens of thousands of clones, roughly 80% of them seen only once. Sequencing used unsorted PBMCs, obtained 0.5 years before starting antiretroviral therapy. The chain carries TRBV4-1 and TRBJ2-7; 8 nucleotides align to TRBD2. The clonotype comes from a man aged 40-49 years with HIV. In DNA, the CDR3 is TGCGCCAGCAGCCCCTCCGGCGGGGGGAACTCCTACGAGCAGTACTTC. Translated: CASSPSGGGNSYEQYF.